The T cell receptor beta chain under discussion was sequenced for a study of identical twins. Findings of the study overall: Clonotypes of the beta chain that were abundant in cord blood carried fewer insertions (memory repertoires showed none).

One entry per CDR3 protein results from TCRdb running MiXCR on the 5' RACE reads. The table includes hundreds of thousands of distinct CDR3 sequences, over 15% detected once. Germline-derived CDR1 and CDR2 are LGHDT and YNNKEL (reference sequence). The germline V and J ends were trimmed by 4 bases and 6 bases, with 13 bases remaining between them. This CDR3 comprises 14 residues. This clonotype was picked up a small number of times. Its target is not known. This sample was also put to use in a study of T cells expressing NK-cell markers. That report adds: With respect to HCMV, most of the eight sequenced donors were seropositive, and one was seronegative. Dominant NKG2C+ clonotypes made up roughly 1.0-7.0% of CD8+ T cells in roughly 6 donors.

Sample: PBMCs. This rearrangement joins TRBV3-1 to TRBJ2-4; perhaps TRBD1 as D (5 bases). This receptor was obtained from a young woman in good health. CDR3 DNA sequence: TGTGCCAGCAGCCGCAGGGATTCGGGAAACATTCAGTACTTC. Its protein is CASSRRDSGNIQYF.